The 14 T cell receptor beta chains below all came from one sample that was sequenced in a study of cytomegalovirus exposure and HLA in healthy donors (dated by TCRdb to about 2017). Libraries were constructed by the immunoSEQ multiplex PCR assay. For the multiplex PCR, a mixture combining 60 forward primers for TCR Vbeta segments and 13 reverse primers for TCR Jbeta segments was used. The clones in this table, taken by TCRdb from immuneACCESS, are in-frame only. Not every clone is retained; where verified, under half of the shortfall comes from an unresolved V gene, and the cause of the rest is unknown. The sample has hundreds of thousands of clones on record, approximately 80% of them singletons. 15% to 19% of the sample is held by the ten biggest clonotypes. Sequenced sample: PBMCs. The receptor source for this set is a man aged 40-49 years in good health and CMV-seronegative.

This chain uses TRBV6-1 with TRBJ2-2; a possible D gene is TRBD2 (6 bases). Trimming pared 2 bases from V and 3 bases from J, leaving 10 bases between. The CDR3 runs 15 residues. Germline lookup yields CDR1 MNHNS and CDR2 SASEGT. CDR3 residues: CASSELRRDTGELFF. DNA of the CDR3: TGTGCCAGCAGTGAATTACGGAGGGACACCGGGGAGCTGTTTTTT.

V is TRBV7-2 and J is TRBJ2-5; 8 nucleotides line up with TRBD2. Germline lookup yields CDR1 SGHTA and CDR2 FQGNSA. V dropped 1 base and J dropped 1; count of bases not matched to a gene: 5. The CDR3 totals 16 residues. The DNA for the CDR3 is TGTGCCAGCAGCTTAGGTACTAGCGGAGGCCAAGAGACCCAGTACTTC. It is translated as CASSLGTSGGQETQYF.

The V gene is TRBV19, the J gene TRBJ1-1; 9 positions agree with TRBD1. V trimming: 6 bases; J trimming: 0 bases; junction bases outside the gene matches: 5. CDR3 length equals 15 residues. Germline CDR1 and CDR2: LNHDA and SQIVND (reference sequence). In DNA form, the CDR3 reads TGTGCCAGTAGGAAGGACAGGGGAGTGAACACTGAAGCTTTCTTT. This translates into CASRKDRGVNTEAFF.

This rearrangement joins TRBV7-3 to TRBJ2-6; 9 bases agree with TRBD1. The CDR3 has 18 amino acids. Germline assignment: CDR1 SGHTA and CDR2 FQGTGA. The junction had 7 bases not matched to a gene; V was cut back by 0 bases and J by 4 bases. The CDR3 here is CASSLTAGTGPGANVLTF. The CDR3 nucleotides are TGTGCCAGCAGCTTAACGGCCGGGACAGGGCCAGGGGCCAACGTCCTGACTTTC.

The J gene is TRBJ2-1, the V gene TRBV7-9, with 12 positions matching TRBD2. The CDR3 contains 19 residues. Germline lookup yields CDR1 SEHNR and CDR2 FQNEAQ (reference sequence). Trimming removed 5 bases from V and 0 bases from J; junction bases left unmatched: 11. CDR3 loop: CASSQTGLAGLSSYNEQFF. The CDR3 nucleotides are TGTGCCAGCAGCCAAACGGGACTAGCGGGCCTTAGCTCCTACAATGAGCAGTTCTTC.

The rearrangement links TRBV7-2 to TRBJ2-4; a possible D gene is TRBD1 (7 bases). Trimming took 6 bases from V and 8 from J, leaving 14 bases between them. The CDR3 length is 13 residues. CDR1 is SGHTA, CDR2 FQGNSA, per germline. The CDR3 DNA reads TGTGCCAGCAGTCTTCAGGGGGGAGACATTCAGTACTTC. Translated, it gives CASSLQGGDIQYF.

This clone was picked up one time. This chain connects TRBV4-3 to TRBJ2-2, with D unclear. The V end was cut by 0 bases, the J end by 4 bases, with 6 bases between. The CDR3 has 14 amino acids. Germline values: CDR1 LGHNA, CDR2 YSLEER. CDR3: CASSQDTSTGELFF. The CDR3 DNA follows: TGCGCCAGCAGCCAAGATACCAGCACCGGGGAGCTGTTTTTT.

This chain uses TRBV4-2 with TRBJ2-3; 7 nucleotides match TRBD2. This CDR3 has 17 amino acids. V lost 0 bases and J lost 2; bases outside the gene matches: 8. Germline V gives CDR1 LGHNA, CDR2 YNFKEQ. In nucleotides, the CDR3 is TGTGCCAGCAGCCAAGATCCCCCTAGCGGCGACACAGATACGCAGTATTTT. Encoded protein: CASSQDPPSGDTDTQYF.

V is TRBV5-1 and J is TRBJ2-3; 10 bases fit TRBD1. The germline gives CDR1 SGHRS, CDR2 YFSETQ. The CDR3 totals 16 residues. The ends lost 0 bases at V and 1 base at J; junction bases unmatched: 2. CDR3 amino acids: CASSLDGTGGTDTQYF. In DNA form, the CDR3 reads TGCGCCAGCAGCTTGGATGGGACAGGGGGCACAGATACGCAGTATTTT.

The chain employs TRBV27 and TRBJ2-3; 15 bases line up with TRBD2. The CDR3 runs 16 residues. Germline loops: CDR1 MNHEY, CDR2 SMNVEV (reference sequence). The V and J ends lost 2 bases and 3 bases, in that order; junction bases with no gene match: 0. The CDR3 spells CASSLGTSGGTDTQYF. The CDR3 DNA is TGTGCCAGCAGTTTAGGGACTAGCGGGGGGACAGATACGCAGTATTTT.

The chain is built from TRBV11-2 and TRBJ2-2; 7 bases line up with TRBD1. The germline V gene encodes CDR1 SGHAT and CDR2 FQNNGV. V lost 4 bases to trimming and J lost 8 bases; unmatched junction nucleotides: 10. There are 15 residues in the CDR3. For the CDR3, the DNA is TGTGCCAGCAGCTCCTCCGGGACAGATTTTGGGGAGCTGTTTTTT. This codes for CASSSSGTDFGELFF.

The genes are TRBV11-2 and TRBJ1-5; no definite D call. This CDR3 spans 16 amino acids. Germline V gives CDR1 SGHAT, CDR2 FQNNGV. V dropped 2 bases and J dropped 4 bases, with 15 bases sitting between them. This CDR3 is CASSLTQTAGNQPQHF. For the CDR3, the DNA is TGTGCCAGCAGCTTAACCCAGACGGCGGGGAATCAGCCCCAGCATTTT. Complete variable domain (other parts from reference TRBV11-2 and TRBJ1-5): EAGVAQSPRYKIIEKRQSVAFWCNPISGHATLYWYQQILGQGPKLLIQFQNNGVVDDSQLPKDRFSAERLKGVDSTLKIQPAKLEDSAVYLCASSLTQTAGNQPQHFGDGTRLSIL.

This clone was found a few times. The chain links TRBV20-1 to TRBJ1-1; D gene unclear. Per germline, CDR1 DFQATT and CDR2 SNEGSKA (reference sequence). This CDR3 has 11 residues. This CDR3 is CRGLYGSEAFF. CDR3 DNA sequence: TGCAGGGGCCTCTACGGCTCTGAAGCTTTCTTT.

The rearrangement uses TRBV21-1 and TRBJ2-6; the table's TRBD1 call for D was not verified on the DNA. TRBV21-1 is listed as a pseudogene. This CDR3 spans 20 amino acids. As DNA, the CDR3 is TGTGCCAGCAGCTCTCCTTCCCGCTCAGACAGGATTCCTGGGGCCAACGTCCTGACTTTC. Its protein is CASSSPSRSDRIPGANVLTF.